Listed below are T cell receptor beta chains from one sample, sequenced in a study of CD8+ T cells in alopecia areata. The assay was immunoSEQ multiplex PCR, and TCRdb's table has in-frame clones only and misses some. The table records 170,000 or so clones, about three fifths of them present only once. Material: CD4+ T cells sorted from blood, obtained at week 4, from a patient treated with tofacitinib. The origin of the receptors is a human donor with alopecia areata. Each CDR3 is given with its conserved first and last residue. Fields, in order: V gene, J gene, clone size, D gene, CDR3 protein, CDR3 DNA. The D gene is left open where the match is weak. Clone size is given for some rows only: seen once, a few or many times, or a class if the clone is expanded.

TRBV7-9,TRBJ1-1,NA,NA,CASSLDLVGNTEAFF,TGTGCCAGCAGCTTAGATCTGGTCGGGAACACTGAAGCTTTCTTT
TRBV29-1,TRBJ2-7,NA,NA,CSVTERGTGSYEQYF,TGCAGCGTTACCGAAAGGGGAACAGGGTCCTACGAGCAGTACTTC
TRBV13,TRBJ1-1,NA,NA,CASTNRMNTEAFF,TGTGCCAGCACCAACCGGATGAACACTGAAGCTTTCTTT
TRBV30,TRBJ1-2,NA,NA,CAWSRRGYGYTF,TGTGCCTGGAGTCGTAGAGGGTATGGCTACACCTTC
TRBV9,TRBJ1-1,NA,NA,CASSIQGNTEAFF,TGTGCCAGCAGCATTCAGGGGAACACTGAAGCTTTCTTT
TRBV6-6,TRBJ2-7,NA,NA,CASSSGLYEQYF,TGTGCCAGCAGTTCGGGACTTTACGAGCAGTACTTC
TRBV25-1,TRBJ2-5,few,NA,CASSLRGSQETQYF,TGTGCCAGCAGCCTTCGGGGTAGCCAAGAGACCCAGTACTTC
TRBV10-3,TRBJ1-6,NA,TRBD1,CAISEQQGNSPLHF,TGTGCCATCAGTGAACAACAGGGGAATTCACCCCTCCACTTT
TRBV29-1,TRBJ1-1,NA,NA,CSVGGRGATEAFF,TGCAGCGTAGGGGGAAGGGGAGCCACTGAAGCTTTCTTT
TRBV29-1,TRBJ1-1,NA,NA,CSVAGRTNTEAFF,TGCAGCGTTGCAGGACGGACGAACACTGAAGCTTTCTTT
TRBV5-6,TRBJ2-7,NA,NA,CASSFYESSYEQYF,TGTGCCAGCAGCTTTTACGAGAGCTCCTACGAGCAGTACTTC
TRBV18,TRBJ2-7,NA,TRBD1,CASSSGTGSSYEQYF,TGTGCCAGCTCATCCGGGACAGGATCATCCTACGAGCAGTACTTC
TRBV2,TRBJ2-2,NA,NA,CASTGMNTGELFF,TGTGCCAGCACCGGGATGAACACCGGGGAGCTGTTTTTT
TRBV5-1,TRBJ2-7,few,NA,CASSNDYEQYF,TGCGCCAGCAGCAATGACTACGAGCAGTACTTC
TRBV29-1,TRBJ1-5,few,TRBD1,CSVGSGTGNQPQHF,TGCAGCGTTGGATCCGGGACAGGGAATCAGCCCCAGCATTTT
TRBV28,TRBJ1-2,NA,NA,CASSFPSGVYGYTF,TGTGCCAGCAGTTTCCCCTCGGGGGTCTATGGCTACACCTTC
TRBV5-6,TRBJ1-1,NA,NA,CASNYPGTEAFF,TGTGCCAGCAACTACCCGGGCACTGAAGCTTTCTTT
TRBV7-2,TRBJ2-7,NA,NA,CASSLISGAEQYF,TGTGCCAGCAGCTTAATATCGGGCGCCGAGCAGTACTTC
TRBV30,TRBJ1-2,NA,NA,CAWSDEGAAGYTF,TGTGCCTGGAGTGATGAAGGGGCTGCTGGCTACACCTTC
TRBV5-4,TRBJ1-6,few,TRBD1,CASSLAGGSYNSPLHF,TGTGCCAGCAGCTTGGCAGGGGGCTCCTATAATTCACCCCTCCACTTT
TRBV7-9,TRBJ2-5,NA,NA,CASSRQGWETQYF,TGTGCCAGCAGCCGGCAAGGTTGGGAGACCCAGTACTTC
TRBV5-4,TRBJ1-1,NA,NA,CASSRQGGRDTEAFF,TGTGCCAGCAGCCGTCAGGGAGGGAGGGACACTGAAGCTTTCTTT
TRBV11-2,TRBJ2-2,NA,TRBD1,CASSYGTGDGELFF,TGTGCCAGCAGCTATGGGACAGGGGACGGGGAGCTGTTTTTT
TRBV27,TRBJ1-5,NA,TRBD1,CASSRQGGNQPQHF,TGTGCCAGCAGCCGACAGGGAGGCAATCAGCCCCAGCATTTT
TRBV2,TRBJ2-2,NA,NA,CASTQQVSNTGELFF,TGTGCCAGCACACAACAGGTCTCGAACACCGGGGAGCTGTTTTTT
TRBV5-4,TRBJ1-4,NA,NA,CASSLQQDSTNEKLFF,TGTGCCAGCAGCTTGCAACAGGACTCAACTAATGAAAAACTGTTTTTT